These 19 T cell receptor beta chains came from one sample sequenced in a study of spatial heterogeneity in lung cancer (dated 2019 in TCRdb). The label giving this sample's time point can be read as: sample taken at primary tumor resection. To prepare the library, 5' RACE was applied. Sequencing instrument: NextSeq 500. Through fastp at Q25 and MiXCR, TCRdb rebuilt clones from the public reads, retaining in-frame beta chains. Rows with one shared CDR3 protein collapse into an entry with the most common genes and DNA. In all, the sample holds about 8,600 distinct CDR3 sequences, and 3.5% to 5.5% of those were seen once. The biggest ten clones account for approximately 30% of the sample. The material sequenced was PBMCs, taken at surgery. All receptors derive from a male donor with early-stage non-small cell lung cancer.

This clonotype was counted at least ten times. J is TRBJ1-2 and V is TRBV2, with D hard to call. V was clipped by 3 bases and J by 5 bases, with 13 bases between them. The CDR3 length is 14 residues. Germline V gives CDR1 SNHLY, CDR2 FYNNEI. CDR3 sequence reads: CASSDVSGRYGYTF. The DNA for the CDR3 is TGTGCCAGCAGTGACGTTTCAGGACGATATGGCTACACCTTC.

This clonotype was seen ten or more times. CDR3 amino acids: CSARGVISLMNTEAFF. The CDR3 DNA reads TGCAGTGCTAGAGGCGTCATAAGTTTAATGAACACTGAAGCTTTCTTT. The V and J genes are TRBV20-1 and TRBJ1-1; D ambiguous. V was pared by 1 base and J by 0 bases, with 15 bases between. The CDR3 totals 16 residues. Germline V gene data show CDR1 as DFQATT and CDR2 as SNEGSKA (reference sequence).

Ten or more counts support this clonotype. J is TRBJ2-1 and V is TRBV20-1, with a tentative D call TRBD2 (5 bases). The CDR3 is 14 residues long. Germline-derived CDR1 and CDR2 are DFQATT and SNEGSKA (reference sequence). With 1 base removed from V and 3 bases from J, the gap between germline ends came to 10 bases. The CDR3, as DNA: TGCAGTGCTAGAGTTCGACGGGGCTACAATGAGCAGTTCTTC. Translated, it gives CSARVRRGYNEQFF.

In its sample, this clonotype is medium-sized. This chain uses TRBV2 with TRBJ2-1; perhaps TRBD2 as D (5 bases). Germline CDR1 reads SNHLY; CDR2 reads FYNNEI. CDR3 size: 14 residues. The germline V and J ends were trimmed by 11 bases and 0 bases, with 14 bases remaining between them. The CDR3 coding sequence is TGTGCCGGGCGGGCTTTGAGCTCCTACAATGAGCAGTTCTTC. Translated, it gives CAGRALSSYNEQFF.

The table lists this clonotype with many counts. The chain joins TRBV5-4 to TRBJ2-5; TRBD2 matches 7 bases. The V and J ends lost 4 bases and 0 bases, in that order; junction bases with no gene match: 6. CDR1 and CDR2 (germline): SGHNT, YYREEE (reference sequence). The CDR3 extends over 15 amino acids. The CDR3 protein is CASSELATNQETQYF. CDR3 DNA: TGTGCCAGCAGCGAACTAGCGACTAACCAAGAGACCCAGTACTTC. Drawing the rest from reference TRBV5-4 and TRBJ2-5, the complete variable domain is ETGVTQSPTHLIKTRGQQVTLRCSSQSGHNTVSWYQQALGQGPQFIFQYYREEENGRGNFPPRFSGLQFPNYSSELNVNALELDDSALYLCASSELATNQETQYFGPGTRLLVL.

This clonotype was seen repeatedly, ten times or more. The chain recombines TRBV10-1 with TRBJ1-4; tentative D call: TRBD1 (5 bases). The germline V gene encodes CDR1 WNHNN and CDR2 SYGVQD (reference sequence). The CDR3 runs 15 residues. V lost 2 bases, J lost 5 bases, and 12 bases lay in between. The CDR3 spells CASSENRGRNEKLFF. CDR3 bases: TGCGCCAGCAGTGAGAACCGGGGACGGAATGAAAAACTGTTTTTT.

The V and J genes are TRBV2 and TRBJ2-5, with a possible D match to TRBD1 (5 bases). The CDR3 extends over 13 amino acids. CDR1 is SNHLY and CDR2 is FYNNEI in the germline V gene. Trimming left V 4 bases short and J 1 base short, with 7 bases between. DNA for the CDR3: TGTGCCAGCAGTGGAGACAGCCAAGAGACCCAGTACTTC. Its translation is CASSGDSQETQYF.

This clonotype was counted at least ten times. The chain links TRBV6-2 or TRBV6-3 to TRBJ1-5; D not resolved. CDR3 length: 13 amino acids. V was shortened by 7 bases and J by 7 bases, with 14 bases between the two germline ends. Germline values: CDR1 MNHEY, CDR2 SVGEGT. In DNA, the CDR3 is TGTGCCAGCATAGCGGAGAGGGAACAGCCCCAGCATTTT. Its protein is CASIAEREQPQHF.

This clonotype was counted at least ten times. This sequence joins TRBV20-1 and TRBJ2-1, with 8 positions matching TRBD2. Germline V lookup: CDR1 DFQATT, CDR2 SNEGSKA (reference sequence). V gave up 4 bases and J gave up 10 bases; unmatched junction bases: 3. The CDR3 runs to 11 residues. The CDR3 nucleotides are TGCAGTGCTACCGGGAGGGTGGAGCAGTTCTTC. Amino acids: CSATGRVEQFF.

This clonotype ranks as medium-sized. This chain joins TRBV10-3 and TRBJ2-6; 7 bases align to TRBD1. V lost 2 bases, J lost 4 bases, and 8 bases stayed unmatched. This CDR3 has 17 amino acids. From germline, CDR1 is ENHRY and CDR2 SYGVKD. The CDR3 here is CAISEDRVFFGANVLTF. DNA of the CDR3: TGTGCCATCAGTGAGGACAGGGTATTCTTCGGGGCCAACGTCCTGACTTTC.

This clonotype was recorded many times. The chain couples TRBV20-1 to TRBJ2-3; 7 positions agree with TRBD2. Germline CDR1 DFQATT, CDR2 SNEGSKA (reference sequence). The CDR3 has 14 residues. J gave up 3 bases and V 6 bases, and 9 bases lay outside the gene matches. The CDR3 reads CSARRLAVTDTQYF. In nucleotides, the CDR3 is TGCAGTGCCCGAAGACTAGCCGTTACAGATACGCAGTATTTT.

In its sample, this clonotype was seen many times. The chain has TRBV5-1 and TRBJ1-1; 8 bases are a match to TRBD1. V lost 5 bases to trimming and J lost 1 base; unmatched junction nucleotides: 4. The CDR3 length is 14 residues. CDR1 is SGHRS and CDR2 is YFSETQ in the germline V gene. The CDR3 sequence: CASRPGTGNTEAFF. For the CDR3, the DNA is TGCGCCAGCAGGCCCGGGACAGGGAACACTGAAGCTTTCTTT.

This clonotype was seen many times. The V gene is TRBV5-1, the J gene TRBJ1-4; 8 nucleotides agree with TRBD1. Germline V gene lookup returns CDR1 SGHRS and CDR2 YFSETQ. The CDR3 is 16 amino acids. Trimming at V came to 4 bases and at J to 5 bases, leaving 10 bases not matched to a gene. The CDR3 loop reads CASSPDRGLVNEKLFF. The DNA for the CDR3 is TGCGCCAGCAGCCCAGACAGGGGCCTAGTAAATGAAAAACTGTTTTTT.

There are many counts of this clonotype. The chain joins TRBV5-1 to TRBJ2-1; 7 bases agree with TRBD2. CDR1 is SGHRS, CDR2 YFSETQ, per germline. The CDR3 sequence is 15 residues long. J lost 9 bases, V lost 0 bases, and 9 bases had no gene match. The CDR3 is CASSLGPGGGSEQFF. The CDR3, as DNA: TGCGCCAGCAGCTTGGGGCCCGGGGGAGGGAGTGAGCAGTTCTTC.

By sample fraction, this clonotype is medium-sized (0.01 to 0.1%). The chain is built from TRBV4-1 and TRBJ2-5; no reliable D call. Deletions cut 0 bases from V and 8 bases from J, with 10 bases between. The germline V gene has CDR1 MGHRA and CDR2 YSYEKL. The length of the CDR3 is 13 residues. CDR3 loop: CASSQDLFSTQYF. The DNA of the CDR3 is TGCGCCAGCAGCCAAGATTTGTTCAGCACCCAGTACTTC.

The table lists this clonotype with many counts. The V call is TRBV28, the J call TRBJ1-5; D ambiguous. Germline-derived CDR1 and CDR2 are MDHEN and SYDVKM. The CDR3 has 14 amino acids. Between the trimmed V and J ends, which lost 6 bases and 3 bases, there was a span of 12 bases. CDR3 in DNA: TGTGCCAGCAGCACCACAGCGTACAATCAGCCCCAGCATTTT. Translation gives CASSTTAYNQPQHF.

The table lists this clonotype with many counts. The chain joins TRBV19 to TRBJ2-3; possible D gene TRBD2, 5 bases. This CDR3 region has 15 residues. Germline CDR1 reads LNHDA; CDR2 reads SQIVND (reference sequence). Trimming took 3 bases from V and 3 from J, leaving 13 bases between them. The CDR3 DNA is TGTGCCAGTAGTATGGGAGTTCCAGGAACAGATACGCAGTATTTT. Residues: CASSMGVPGTDTQYF.

This clonotype occurred a few times. The chain uses TRBV18 and TRBJ2-5, with D unresolved. V lost 5 bases to trimming and J lost 1 base, with 2 bases between them. The CDR3 is 11 amino acids. CDR1 and CDR2 (germline): KGHSH, LQKENI. CDR3 in amino acids: CASSIQETQYF. For the CDR3, the DNA is TGTGCCAGCTCAATCCAAGAGACCCAGTACTTC. Using reference TRBV18 and TRBJ2-5 for the parts outside the CDR3, the full variable domain is NAGVMQNPRHLVRRRGQEARLRCSPMKGHSHVYWYRQLPEEGLKFMVYLQKENIIDESGMPKERFSAEFPKEGPSILRIQQVVRGDSAAYFCASSIQETQYFGPGTRLLVL.

Within the sample, this clonotype is medium-sized. The chain is built from TRBV29-1 and TRBJ2-1; D gene unclear. Germline values: CDR1 SQVTM, CDR2 ANQGSEA. The V end lost 2 bases, the J end lost 15 bases, and 14 bases lay between the germline ends. The CDR3 covers 11 residues. The CDR3 DNA sequence: TGCAGCGTTGAATTTGGAAAAGTTCGGTTCTTC. It encodes CSVEFGKVRFF.